The 30 T cell receptor beta chains in this list originate from one sample, sequenced in a study of long-term antiretroviral therapy in people with HIV. The libraries were made with immunoSEQ v3.0 at survey level. Generated by immunoSEQ multiplex PCR, the TCRdb table keeps only in-frame clones and is missing some. Of roughly 24,000 clones in the sample, approximately 84% were seen once. The sequencing here drew on unsorted PBMCs, taken 1.8 years before starting antiretroviral therapy. The receptors stem from a woman in her twenties or thirties with HIV.

J is TRBJ1-2 and V is TRBV2; D uncertain. Germline assignment: CDR1 SNHLY and CDR2 FYNNEI. V was clipped by 6 bases and J by 6 bases, with 17 bases between them. The CDR3 extends over 14 amino acids. This CDR3 is CASRADGKSHGYTF. CDR3 in DNA: TGTGCCAGCAGGGCGGACGGAAAAAGTCATGGCTACACCTTC.

This clone was detected only a few times. V gene TRBV9 combines with J gene TRBJ2-2; D gene uncertain. Germline values: CDR1 SGDLS, CDR2 YYNGEE. Trimming stripped 0 bases from V and 7 bases from J, with 10 bases between. CDR3 length equals 14 residues. CDR3 nucleotide sequence: TGTGCCAGCAGCGTAGGAAGAGCAGGCGGGGAGCTGTTTTTT. This encodes CASSVGRAGGELFF. Drawing the rest from reference TRBV9 and TRBJ2-2, the complete variable domain is DSGVTQTPKHLITATGQRVTLRCSPRSGDLSVYWYQQSLDQGLQFLIQYYNGEERAKGNILERFSAQQFPDLHSELNLSSLELGDSALYFCASSVGRAGGELFFGEGSRLTVL.

The chain employs TRBV19 and TRBJ2-3, with TRBD2 matching 14 bases. The CDR3 contains 18 residues. Germline loops: CDR1 LNHDA, CDR2 SQIVND (reference sequence). J lost 4 bases, V lost 3 bases, and 9 bases had no gene match. CDR3 protein: CASSMARTGLAGADTQYF. The CDR3 DNA reads as TGTGCCAGTAGTATGGCGAGGACGGGACTAGCGGGGGCAGATACGCAGTATTTT.

The chain is built from TRBV27 and TRBJ2-1; 7 bases agree with TRBD1. V lost 0 bases, J lost 6 bases, and 2 bases stayed unmatched. CDR3 length: 14 residues. The germline CDR1 and CDR2 sequences are MNHEY and SMNVEV (reference sequence). CDR3 in amino acids: CASSLSPGGNEQFF. DNA of the CDR3: TGTGCCAGCAGTTTATCGCCAGGGGGCAATGAGCAGTTCTTC.

The V gene is TRBV15, the J gene TRBJ2-5; D gene ambiguous. The V and J ends lost 1 base and 2 bases respectively, with 8 bases between them. This CDR3 has 14 residues. Germline V gives CDR1 LNHNV, CDR2 YYDKDF (reference sequence). The CDR3 DNA is TGTGCCACCAGCAGAGTCAGCCAGCAAGAGACCCAGTACTTC. Its translation: CATSRVSQQETQYF.

Note on this clone: The junction does not match germline at one end; this may be a read error. V usage is TRBV5-6 and J usage is TRBJ2-5; D is undetermined. The CDR3 covers 12 residues. Germline assignment: CDR1 SGHDT and CDR2 YYEEEE. The CDR3 nucleotides are TGTGCCAGCAGATTGGGGAAAGAGACCCAGTACTTC. Its translation: CASRLGKETQYF.

The chain combines TRBV7-9 with TRBJ2-3; possible D gene TRBD1, 5 bases. The CDR3 sequence is 14 residues long. The V gene's germline CDR1 is SEHNR and CDR2 FQNEAQ (reference sequence). Trimming shortened V by 10 bases and J by 0 bases, and 14 bases separated the two germline ends. The DNA of the CDR3 is TGTGCCACCGCCACAGGAATAAGCACAGATACGCAGTATTTT. Translation gives CATATGISTDTQYF.

The V gene is TRBV27, the J gene TRBJ2-2; D gene unclear. Germline loops: CDR1 MNHEY, CDR2 SMNVEV (reference sequence). V shed 5 bases and J shed 4 bases, with 5 bases lying between them. CDR3 size: 12 residues. CDR3: CASSTTTGELFF. CDR3 in DNA: TGTGCCAGCAGTACCACCACCGGGGAGCTGTTTTTT.

V usage is TRBV7-9 and J usage is TRBJ1-1, with 9 bases identical to TRBD1. This CDR3 spans 13 amino acids. J lost 1 base, V lost 6 bases, and 0 bases had no gene match. CDR1 is SEHNR, CDR2 FQNEAQ, per germline (reference sequence). This chain's CDR3 is CASRGQGNTEAFF. The CDR3 nucleotides read TGTGCCAGCAGGGGACAGGGGAACACTGAAGCTTTCTTT.

The chain recombines TRBV6-5 with TRBJ1-1; 8 bases match TRBD1. J was trimmed by 4 bases and V by 8 bases; bases with no gene match: 0. Germline values: CDR1 MNHEY, CDR2 SVGAGI. The length of the CDR3 is 11 residues. CDR3 region: CASGQGTEAFF. CDR3 DNA sequence: TGTGCCAGCGGACAGGGCACTGAAGCTTTCTTT.

The chain carries TRBV7-2 and TRBJ1-2; 11 nucleotides match TRBD1. V was clipped by 3 bases and J by 5 bases; unmatched bases: 2. The CDR3 has 14 residues. Germline V gene lookup returns CDR1 SGHTA and CDR2 FQGNSA. The CDR3 protein is CASSLDRGPYGYTF. CDR3 nucleotides: TGTGCCAGCAGCTTGGACAGGGGGCCGTATGGCTACACCTTC.

This chain joins TRBV27 and TRBJ2-3; possible D gene TRBD2, 6 bases. Trimming took 5 bases from V and 3 from J, leaving 9 bases between them. Germline V gene data show CDR1 as MNHEY and CDR2 as SMNVEV (reference sequence). CDR3 length: 13 residues. The CDR3 loop reads CASSLGGTDTQYF. CDR3 in DNA: TGTGCCAGCAGTCTAGGAGGGACAGATACGCAGTATTTT.

The CDR3 DNA is TGTGCCAGTACCCGGGGGGCGAAAAACATTCAGTACTTC. Amino acid sequence: CASTRGAKNIQYF. The J gene is TRBJ2-4, the V gene TRBV19; D might be TRBD2 (7 bases). The CDR3 loop spans 13 amino acids. CDR1 is LNHDA, CDR2 SQIVND, per germline (reference sequence). The ends were cut back, 7 bases at V and 4 bases at J, with 11 bases in the middle.

The gene calls are TRBV9 and TRBJ2-2; D call uncertain. The CDR3 covers 13 residues. Germline lookup yields CDR1 SGDLS and CDR2 YYNGEE. V lost 3 bases and J lost 8, with 11 bases in between. CDR3 DNA sequence: TGTGCCAGCAGCGCGATTCCGGGTGGGGAGCTGTTTTTT. Its translation is CASSAIPGGELFF.

This clone has a handful of counts. J is TRBJ1-1 and V is TRBV5-1; 8 bases agree with TRBD1. Germline trimming cut 4 bases from V and 4 bases from J; bases unmatched to any gene: 15. Germline-derived CDR1 and CDR2 are SGHRS and YFSETQ. The CDR3 loop spans 17 amino acids. CDR3 loop: CASSPGQGLGLSTEAFF. DNA for the CDR3: TGCGCCAGCAGCCCAGGACAGGGTCTAGGGCTGAGCACTGAAGCTTTCTTT. Full variable domain (remainder filled in from reference TRBV5-1 and TRBJ1-1): KAGVTQTPRYLIKTRGQQVTLSCSPISGHRSVSWYQQTPGQGLQFLFEYFSETQRNKGNFPGRFSGRQFSNSRSEMNVSTLELGDSALYLCASSPGQGLGLSTEAFFGQGTRLTVV.

This clone was observed a handful of times. The junction differs from germline at one of its ends, possibly a read error. The chain carries TRBV30 and TRBJ1-1; a weak D match, TRBD1 (6 bases). This CDR3 spans 13 amino acids. The germline CDR1 and CDR2 sequences are GTSNPN and SVGIG (reference sequence). The CDR3 nucleotides are TGTGCCTGGAAGAACCGACAGGACACAGAAGCTTTCTTT. It yields the protein CAWKNRQDTEAFF. The complete variable domain, with remaining parts taken from reference TRBV30 and TRBJ1-1, reads SQTIHQWPATLVQPVGSPLSLECTVEGTSNPNLYWYRQAAGRGLQLLFYSVGIGQISSEVPQNLSASRPQDRQFILSSKKLLLSDSGFYLCAWKNRQDTEAFFGQGTRLTVV.

The chain uses TRBV4-1 and TRBJ2-1, with 9 bases lining up with TRBD1. V shed 4 bases, J shed 4 bases, and the junction held 8 bases outside the gene matches. The germline gives CDR1 MGHRA, CDR2 YSYEKL. The CDR3 sequence is 16 residues long. The CDR3 DNA reads as TGCGCCAGCAGCCCAGGTGGACAGGGGAGTTACAATGAGCAGTTCTTC. Residues: CASSPGGQGSYNEQFF.

J is TRBJ2-7 and V is TRBV6-1, with D possibly TRBD2 on 6 matching bases. The V gene lost 6 bases and the J gene lost 6 bases, with 15 bases spanning the gap. Germline values: CDR1 MNHNS, CDR2 SASEGT. The CDR3 is made up of 13 amino acids. CDR3: CASRGTGASEQYV. CDR3 sequence (DNA): TGTGCCAGCAGAGGGACGGGAGCAAGCGAGCAGTACGTC.

V is TRBV5-1 and J is TRBJ1-4, with 8 bases lining up with TRBD1. Germline CDR1 is SGHRS and CDR2 is YFSETQ. CDR3 size: 15 residues. The junction had 11 bases not matched to a gene; V was cut back by 6 bases and J by 7 bases. The CDR3 here is CASKPAGGAGEKLFF. In nucleotides, the CDR3 is TGCGCCAGCAAACCCGCAGGGGGCGCTGGTGAAAAACTGTTTTTT.

This sequence joins TRBV29-1 and TRBJ2-3; no definite D call. Germline CDR1 reads SQVTM; CDR2 reads ANQGSEA. The CDR3 length is 10 residues. V lost 4 bases and J 4 bases, leaving 3 bases between the germline ends. CDR3 region: CSVAPDTQYF. The CDR3 nucleotides read TGCAGCGTTGCCCCAGATACGCAGTATTTT.

V gene TRBV6-1 combines with J gene TRBJ2-5; D unresolved. With 1 base removed from V and 2 bases from J, the gap between germline ends came to 8 bases. The CDR3 extends over 14 amino acids. Germline CDR1 and CDR2: MNHNS and SASEGT. The chain's CDR3 is CASSEGAAQETQYF. Here the CDR3 DNA reads TGTGCCAGCAGTGAAGGGGCAGCTCAAGAGACCCAGTACTTC.

This sequence joins TRBV6-1 and TRBJ2-7; TRBD1 agrees at 8 bases. Germline V gene data show CDR1 as MNHNS and CDR2 as SASEGT. V trimming: 5 bases; J trimming: 7 bases; junction bases outside the gene matches: 13. CDR3 size: 15 residues. CDR3 in amino acids: CASSITTGGSGEQYF. Here the CDR3 DNA reads TGTGCCAGCAGTATCACAACAGGGGGGTCCGGGGAGCAGTACTTC.

The sample holds one count of this clone. This chain connects TRBV7-8 to TRBJ1-4; D gene ambiguous. The germline V gene encodes CDR1 SGHVS and CDR2 FQNEAQ. CDR3 length equals 13 residues. V was cut by 0 bases and J by 10 bases, with 9 bases left in between. The CDR3 sequence: CASSLALERKLFF. CDR3 bases: TGTGCCAGCAGCTTAGCACTCGAGAGAAAACTGTTTTTT.

This clone has only a few counts. The J gene is TRBJ2-6, the V gene TRBV5-1, with D uncertain. The CDR3 is 15 residues long. Germline V CDR1 and CDR2: SGHRS, YFSETQ. V gave up 0 bases and J gave up 2 bases, with 6 bases separating them. The CDR3 region is CASSLDGTGANVLTF. The CDR3 region has the DNA TGCGCCAGCAGCTTGGATGGAACTGGGGCCAACGTCCTGACTTTC.

The genes are TRBV6-6 and TRBJ2-7; D not certain. V was shortened by 2 bases and J by 2 bases, with 4 bases between the two germline ends. The CDR3 sequence is 12 residues long. Per germline, CDR1 MNHNY and CDR2 SVGAGI (reference sequence). CDR3 loop: CASSYRAYEQYV. CDR3 in DNA: TGTGCCAGCAGTTACCGGGCCTACGAGCAGTACGTC.

The V gene is TRBV4-1, the J gene TRBJ2-7; 7 nucleotides match TRBD2. CDR3 length: 15 residues. Trimming at V came to 1 base and at J to 1 base, leaving 4 bases not matched to a gene. Germline loops: CDR1 MGHRA, CDR2 YSYEKL. The CDR3: CASSQGYGGSYEQYV. For the CDR3, the DNA is TGCGCCAGCAGCCAAGGATACGGGGGGTCCTACGAGCAGTACGTC.

The rearrangement joins TRBV6-4 to TRBJ2-2; D tentatively reads TRBD1 or TRBD2 (5 bases each). Germline-derived CDR1 and CDR2 are MRHNA and SNTAGT. V was cut by 7 bases and J by 5 bases, with 14 bases left in between. The length of the CDR3 is 14 residues. CDR3 amino acids: CASTGTPGTGELFF. For the CDR3, the DNA is TGTGCCAGCACTGGGACCCCGGGAACCGGGGAGCTGTTTTTT.

The V call is TRBV7-2, the J call TRBJ2-2; 7 bases are shared with TRBD2. The CDR3 runs to 16 residues. The V gene's germline CDR1 is SGHTA and CDR2 FQGNSA. V lost 5 bases and J lost 1; bases outside the gene matches: 7. The CDR3: CASSRGGGGNTGELFF. As DNA, the CDR3 is TGTGCCAGCAGCCGCGGGGGTGGGGGGAACACCGGGGAGCTGTTTTTT.

This sequence joins TRBV4-1 and TRBJ2-3; TRBD2 might be the D (5 bases). CDR1 is MGHRA, CDR2 YSYEKL, per germline. This CDR3 contains 16 residues. V was shortened by 0 bases and J by 5 bases, with 15 bases between the two germline ends. The CDR3 spells CASSQDVGGLGDTQYF. CDR3 sequence (DNA): TGCGCCAGCAGCCAAGATGTTGGCGGGCTTGGAGATACGCAGTATTTT.

V usage is TRBV7-9 and J usage is TRBJ2-7, with unresolved D. Germline V gene data show CDR1 as SEHNR and CDR2 as FQNEAQ (reference sequence). The ends were cut back, 1 base at V and 2 bases at J, with 15 bases in the middle. The CDR3 is 16 residues long. This CDR3 is CASSLESGVLPYEQYV. CDR3 bases: TGTGCCAGCAGCTTAGAATCAGGCGTACTCCCCTACGAGCAGTACGTC.